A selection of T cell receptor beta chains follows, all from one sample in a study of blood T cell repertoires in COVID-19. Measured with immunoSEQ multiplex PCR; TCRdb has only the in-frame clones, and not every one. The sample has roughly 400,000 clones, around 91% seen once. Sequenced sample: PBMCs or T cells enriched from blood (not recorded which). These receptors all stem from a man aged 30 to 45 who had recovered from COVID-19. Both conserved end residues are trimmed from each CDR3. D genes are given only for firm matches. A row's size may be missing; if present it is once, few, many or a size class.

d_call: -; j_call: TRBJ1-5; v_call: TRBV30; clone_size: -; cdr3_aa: AWSVGRNAGKRWSNQPQH
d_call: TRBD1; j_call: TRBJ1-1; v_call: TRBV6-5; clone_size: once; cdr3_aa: ASRLTGGNTEAF
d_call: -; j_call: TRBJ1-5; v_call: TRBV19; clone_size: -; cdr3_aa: ASSIRSVESNQPQH
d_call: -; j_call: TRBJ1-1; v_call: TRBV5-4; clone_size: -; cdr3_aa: ASSFGGTEAF
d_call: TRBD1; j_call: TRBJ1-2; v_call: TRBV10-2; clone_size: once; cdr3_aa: ASSTTGTGVGYT
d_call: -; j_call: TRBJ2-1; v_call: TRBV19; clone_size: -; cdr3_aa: ASSIVRGRHNEQF
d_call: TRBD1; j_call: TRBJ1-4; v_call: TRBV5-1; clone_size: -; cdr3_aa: ASSYWDREDEKLF
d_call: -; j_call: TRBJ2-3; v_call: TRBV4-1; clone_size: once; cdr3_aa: ASSVHPDTQY
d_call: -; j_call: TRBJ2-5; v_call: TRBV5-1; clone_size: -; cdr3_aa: ASSLGFVEETQY
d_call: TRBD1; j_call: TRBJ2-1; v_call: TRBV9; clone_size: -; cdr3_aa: ASSGHRTGSYNEQF
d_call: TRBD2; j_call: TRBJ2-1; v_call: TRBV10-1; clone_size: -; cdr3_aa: ASSGGLAGGPFIEQF
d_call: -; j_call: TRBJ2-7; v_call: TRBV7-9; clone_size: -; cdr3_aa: ASSVTVNYEQY
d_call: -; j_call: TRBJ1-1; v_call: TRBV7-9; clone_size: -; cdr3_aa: ASSRQTNTEAF
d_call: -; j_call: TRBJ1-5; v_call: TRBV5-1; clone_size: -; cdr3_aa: ASSLYPHANQPQH
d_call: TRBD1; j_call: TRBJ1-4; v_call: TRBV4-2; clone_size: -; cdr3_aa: ASSVGTELF
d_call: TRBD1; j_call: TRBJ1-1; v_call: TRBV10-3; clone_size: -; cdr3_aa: AISGGTGGTEAF
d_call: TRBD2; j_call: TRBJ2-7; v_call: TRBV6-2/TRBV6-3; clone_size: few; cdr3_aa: ASSYMTSGRYEQY
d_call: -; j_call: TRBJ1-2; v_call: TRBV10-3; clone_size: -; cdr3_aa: AISEFNTGKGYT
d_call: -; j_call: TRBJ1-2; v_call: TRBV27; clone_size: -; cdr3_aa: ASSLSSRDYGYT
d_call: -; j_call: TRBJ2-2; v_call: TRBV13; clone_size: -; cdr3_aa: ASSFQGETGELF
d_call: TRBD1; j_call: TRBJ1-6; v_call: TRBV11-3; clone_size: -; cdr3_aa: ASSYHLDTGAGDSPLH
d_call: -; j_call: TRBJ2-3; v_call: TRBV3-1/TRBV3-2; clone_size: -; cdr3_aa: ASSQGGFSWGADTQY
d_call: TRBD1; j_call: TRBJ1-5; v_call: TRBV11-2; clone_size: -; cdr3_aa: ASSLELGTDFSNQPQH
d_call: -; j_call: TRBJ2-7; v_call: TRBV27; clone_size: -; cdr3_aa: ASSLVSGNTLSYEQY
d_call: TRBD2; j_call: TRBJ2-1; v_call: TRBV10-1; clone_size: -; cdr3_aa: ASSAGTSGSSYNEQF
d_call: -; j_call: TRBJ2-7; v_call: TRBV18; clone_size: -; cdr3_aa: ASSSDTFSGQY
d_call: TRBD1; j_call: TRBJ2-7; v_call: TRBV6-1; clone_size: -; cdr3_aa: ASSENGRGHEQY